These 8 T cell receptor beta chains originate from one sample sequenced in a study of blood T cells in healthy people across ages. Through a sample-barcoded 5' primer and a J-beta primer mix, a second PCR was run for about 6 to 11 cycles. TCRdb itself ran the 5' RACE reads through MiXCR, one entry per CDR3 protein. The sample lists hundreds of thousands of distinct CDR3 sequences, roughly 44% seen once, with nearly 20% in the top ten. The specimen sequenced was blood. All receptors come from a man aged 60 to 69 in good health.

As DNA, the CDR3 is TGCGCCAGCAGCCAAGACCCCCGATTAGGGGAGACCCAGTACTTC. Its protein is CASSQDPRLGETQYF. The chain recombines TRBV4-1 with TRBJ2-5; D not certain. With 0 bases removed from V and 5 bases from J, the gap between germline ends came to 13 bases. This CDR3 is built from 15 residues. Germline CDR1 is MGHRA and CDR2 is YSYEKL.

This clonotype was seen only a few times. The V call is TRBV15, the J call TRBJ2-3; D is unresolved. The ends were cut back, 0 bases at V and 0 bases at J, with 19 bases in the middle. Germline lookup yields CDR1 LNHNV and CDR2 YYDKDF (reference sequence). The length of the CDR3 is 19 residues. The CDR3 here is CATSRDLGSGPPSTDTQYF. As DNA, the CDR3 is TGTGCCACCAGCAGAGATCTGGGATCCGGGCCTCCTAGCACAGATACGCAGTATTTT. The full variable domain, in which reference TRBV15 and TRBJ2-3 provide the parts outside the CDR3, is DAMVIQNPRYQVTQFGKPVTLSCSQTLNHNVMYWYQQKSSQAPKLLFHYYDKDFNNEADTPDNFQSRRPNTSFCFLDIRSPGLGDTAMYLCATSRDLGSGPPSTDTQYFGPGTRLTVL.

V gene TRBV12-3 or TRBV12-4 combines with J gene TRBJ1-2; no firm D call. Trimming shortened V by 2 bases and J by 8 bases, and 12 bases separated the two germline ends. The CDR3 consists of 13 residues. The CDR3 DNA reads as TGTGCCAGCAGTTTACAACAGACGACCGGCTACACCTTC. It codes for CASSLQQTTGYTF.

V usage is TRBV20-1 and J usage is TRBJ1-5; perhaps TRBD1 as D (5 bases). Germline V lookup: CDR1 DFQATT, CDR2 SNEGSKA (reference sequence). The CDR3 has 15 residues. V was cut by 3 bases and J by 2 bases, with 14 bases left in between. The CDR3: CSARSAGTGNQPQHF. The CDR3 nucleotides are TGCAGTGCTAGGTCTGCAGGGACGGGCAATCAGCCCCAGCATTTT.

The CDR3 loop reads CASGYGQGVSNQPQHF. In DNA, the CDR3 is TGTGCTAGTGGATACGGACAGGGCGTTAGCAATCAGCCCCAGCATTTT. This chain links TRBV12-5 with TRBJ1-5; the match to TRBD1 covers 8 bases. The J segment lost 0 bases and the V segment lost 6 bases, leaving 7 bases of the junction unmatched. CDR1 and CDR2 from the germline V gene are LGHNT and FRNRAP. This CDR3 has 16 amino acids. Using reference TRBV12-5 and TRBJ1-5 for the parts outside the CDR3, the full variable domain is DARVTQTPRHKVTEMGQEVTMRCQPILGHNTVFWYRQTMMQGLELLAYFRNRAPLDDSGMPKDRFSAEMPDATLATLKIQPSEPRDSAVYFCASGYGQGVSNQPQHFGDGTRLSIL.

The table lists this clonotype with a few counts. CDR3 residues: CASSQDSGDNEQFF. CDR3 in DNA: TGTGCCAGCAGTCAGGACAGTGGGGACAATGAGCAGTTCTTC. This chain connects TRBV12-3 or TRBV12-4 to TRBJ2-1; perhaps TRBD1 as D (6 bases). Trimming removed 5 bases at V and 5 bases at J, with 13 bases between. The CDR3 extends over 14 amino acids.

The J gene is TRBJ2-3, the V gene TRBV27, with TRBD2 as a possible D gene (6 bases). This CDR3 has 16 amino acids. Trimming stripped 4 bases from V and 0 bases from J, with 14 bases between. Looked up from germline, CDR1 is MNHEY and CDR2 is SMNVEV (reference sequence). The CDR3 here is CASSWAAGSSTDTQYF. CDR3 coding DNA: TGTGCCAGCAGTTGGGCAGCGGGCTCTAGCACAGATACGCAGTATTTT.

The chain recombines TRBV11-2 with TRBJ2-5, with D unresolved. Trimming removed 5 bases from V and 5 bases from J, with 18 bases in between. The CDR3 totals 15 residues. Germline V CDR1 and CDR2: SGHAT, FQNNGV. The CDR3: CASSLVGPLRETQYF. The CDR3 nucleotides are TGTGCCAGCAGCCTAGTAGGGCCCCTGAGGGAGACCCAGTACTTC.